These 15 T cell receptor beta chains share one sample of origin, sequenced in a study of vaccination effects on CD4 cells after COVID-19. Expansion with viral peptide pools was applied to antigen-specific CD4+ T cells by the ViraFEST assay prior to sequencing. Investigators separated out CD4+ T cells once 10 days of culture had passed. Either the BNT162b2 or mRNA-1273 vaccine was given to participants in two doses. Their antigens remain unidentified. Assay used: immunoSEQ multiplex PCR; TCRdb lists only in-frame clones, some missing. Of around 81,000 clones in the sample, roughly 80% were seen once. Specimen: CD4+ T cells from PBMCs cultured with HCoV-OC43 spike peptides, collected after COVID-19 vaccination. The subset here: HCoV-OC43 spike overlapping peptide pool stimulation. These receptors all stem from a human donor who received a COVID-19 vaccine.

A single count supports this clone. The chain combines TRBV19 with TRBJ2-7; the D gene is possibly TRBD2 (6 bases). Germline V gene lookup returns CDR1 LNHDA and CDR2 SQIVND (reference sequence). V was clipped by 8 bases and J by 1 base, with 15 bases between them. The CDR3 runs to 14 residues. This CDR3 is CASFGTGESYEQYV. The CDR3, as DNA: TGTGCCAGTTTTGGGACGGGGGAATCCTACGAGCAGTACGTC.

The chain combines TRBV27 with TRBJ2-3; D is perhaps TRBD2 (6 bases). The CDR3 length is 15 residues. Germline lookup yields CDR1 MNHEY and CDR2 SMNVEV (reference sequence). Trimming pared 3 bases from V and 4 bases from J, leaving 14 bases between. The CDR3 nucleotides are TGTGCCAGCAGTTTCAGGCGGGGTAGAGCAGATACGCAGTATTTT. It yields the protein CASSFRRGRADTQYF.

The gene calls are TRBV19 and TRBJ2-2; D possibly corresponds to TRBD2 (6 bases). The CDR3 length is 14 residues. Trimming took 6 bases from V and 8 from J, leaving 16 bases between them. Germline CDR1 reads LNHDA; CDR2 reads SQIVND (reference sequence). In DNA form, the CDR3 reads TGTGCCAGTAGCGGGACTGCCTTAGGGGGGGAGCTGTTTTTT. The encoded protein is CASSGTALGGELFF.

This chain uses TRBV5-1 with TRBJ1-6; no definite D call. Trimming cost V 0 bases and J 0 bases, with 4 bases left between them. The CDR3 runs to 15 residues. CDR1 and CDR2 (germline): SGHRS, YFSETQ. This CDR3 reads CASSLEASYNSPLHF. For the CDR3, the DNA is TGCGCCAGCAGCTTGGAGGCCTCCTATAATTCACCCCTCCACTTT.

V usage is TRBV28 and J usage is TRBJ1-5; D uncertain. This CDR3 comprises 15 residues. Deletions cut 8 bases from V and 3 bases from J, with 17 bases between. Germline V gene lookup returns CDR1 MDHEN and CDR2 SYDVKM. This chain's CDR3 is CASLPAGSPNQPQHF. The CDR3 DNA reads as TGTGCCAGCCTCCCGGCTGGGTCCCCCAATCAGCCCCAGCATTTT. The full variable domain, rest sourced from reference TRBV28 and TRBJ1-5, is DVKVTQSSRYLVKRTGEKVFLECVQDMDHENMFWYRQDPGLGLRLIYFSYDVKMKEKGDIPEGYSVSREKKERFSLILESASTNQTSMYLCASLPAGSPNQPQHFGDGTRLSIL.

The chain is built from TRBV18 and TRBJ2-2; D call uncertain. The CDR3 spans 12 residues. Trimming removed 6 bases at V and 2 bases at J, with 4 bases between. The germline V gene has CDR1 KGHSH and CDR2 LQKENI. CDR3 loop: CASSANTGELFF. The CDR3 nucleotides are TGTGCCAGCTCCGCAAACACCGGGGAGCTGTTTTTT.

The chain has TRBV18 and TRBJ1-5; D remains ambiguous. The ends were cut back, 1 base at V and 2 bases at J, with 9 bases in the middle. The CDR3 is made up of 15 amino acids. Looked up from germline, CDR1 is KGHSH and CDR2 is LQKENI. CDR3 nucleotide sequence: TGTGCCAGCTCACCACAGGGTTGGGGCAATCAGCCCCAGCATTTT. Encoded protein: CASSPQGWGNQPQHF.

The V gene is TRBV28, the J gene TRBJ1-4; D uncertain. V lost 5 bases and J lost 0, with 10 bases in between. Germline assignment: CDR1 MDHEN and CDR2 SYDVKM. The CDR3 sequence is 15 residues long. CDR3 sequence (DNA): TGTGCCAGCAGTGGAGAGGGTGCAACTAATGAAAAACTGTTTTTT. Its translation: CASSGEGATNEKLFF.

The chain joins TRBV14 to TRBJ1-2; 7 bases agree with TRBD1. The CDR3 covers 16 residues. Germline CDR1 is SGHDN and CDR2 is FVKESK. J lost 2 bases, V lost 8 bases, and 14 bases had no gene match. CDR3 protein: CASSVIRQGGNYGYTF. CDR3 coding DNA: TGTGCCAGCTCAGTCATTCGACAGGGAGGAAACTATGGCTACACCTTC.

The rearrangement uses TRBV4-2 and TRBJ2-3, with D unclear. The V end was cut by 3 bases, the J end by 3 bases, with 10 bases between. The CDR3 runs 14 residues. From germline, CDR1 is LGHNA and CDR2 YNFKEQ. DNA for the CDR3: TGTGCCAGCAGCCAGCCCCCAGAGACAGATACGCAGTATTTT. It is translated as CASSQPPETDTQYF.

The gene calls are TRBV6-6 and TRBJ2-7; D gene unclear. Trimming stripped 11 bases from V and 2 bases from J, with 10 bases between. The CDR3 spans 11 residues. CDR1 and CDR2 (germline): MNHNY, SVGAGI (reference sequence). The CDR3: CARPPTYEQYV. Here the CDR3 DNA reads TGTGCCCGGCCACCTACCTACGAGCAGTACGTC.

The rearrangement uses TRBV6-2 or TRBV6-3 and TRBJ2-3; 7 positions agree with TRBD2. V trimming: 0 bases; J trimming: 0 bases; junction bases outside the gene matches: 6. This CDR3 region has 17 residues. Germline V CDR1 and CDR2: MNHEY, SVGEGT. The CDR3 protein is CASSYSSRGFSTDTQYF. CDR3 DNA: TGTGCCAGCAGTTACTCCTCGCGGGGGTTCAGCACAGATACGCAGTATTTT.

The chain combines TRBV6-1 with TRBJ1-5; D gene uncertain. CDR1 MNHNS and CDR2 SASEGT come from the germline V gene. The CDR3 consists of 15 residues. The ends were cut back, 3 bases at V and 0 bases at J, with 9 bases in the middle. CDR3 DNA: TGTGCCAGCAGTGACAGTAGATATAGCAATCAGCCCCAGCATTTT. It codes for CASSDSRYSNQPQHF.

The rearrangement joins TRBV19 to TRBJ2-3; a weak D match, TRBD2 (5 bases). The germline V gene encodes CDR1 LNHDA and CDR2 SQIVND (reference sequence). The CDR3 has 13 amino acids. V lost 8 bases and J 2 bases, leaving 11 bases between the germline ends. The DNA for the CDR3 is TGTGCCAGTCGAGCGGTCCCCACAGATACGCAGTATTTT. The encoded protein is CASRAVPTDTQYF.

V usage is TRBV6-1 and J usage is TRBJ2-1; D gene uncertain. Germline V gene lookup returns CDR1 MNHNS and CDR2 SASEGT. V was trimmed by 2 bases and J by 10 bases, leaving 12 bases between them. The CDR3 has 13 residues. The CDR3 reads CASSEMVAGEQFF. The CDR3 DNA follows: TGTGCCAGCAGTGAAATGGTTGCTGGCGAGCAGTTCTTC.